This T cell receptor (beta chain) was profiled in a study of cytomegalovirus exposure and HLA in healthy donors. Study information: The 120 validation repertoires, a later analysis reported, used the same platform as the roughly 660 repertoires from the first cohort.

Trimming at V came to 5 bases and at J to 7 bases, leaving 13 bases not matched to a gene. Germline lookup yields CDR1 SGHTA and CDR2 FQGTGA. The CDR3 loop spans 16 amino acids. The repertoire was sequenced with immunoSEQ multiplex PCR; TCRdb's copy has only in-frame clones and lacks some. The sample includes 200,000 or so clones, about 90% of them seen just once. Study outcomes and limitations: Confirmation was obtained in vitro that a few CMV-associated chains are specific for CMV antigens. There were over 150 TCR beta chains listed as cytomegalovirus-associated.

The donors were part of the validation cohort of around 110 subjects. That cohort was separate from the first cohort, which comprised 666 subjects. On this clone: The antigen remains undetermined.

The rearrangement uses TRBV7-3 and TRBJ1-4, with TRBD1 identical over 7 bases. The sample was PBMCs. The TCR was taken from a woman aged 18-30 years in good health and CMV-seronegative. In DNA, the CDR3 is TGTGCCAGCAGCCCTGGCTACAAGGGGGCAGTTGAAAAACTGTTTTTT. This translates into CASSPGYKGAVEKLFF.